Listed below are T cell receptor beta chains from one sample, sequenced in a study of regulatory T cells in long-lasting Graves disease. TCRdb analysed the multiplex PCR reads with MiXCR anew, one entry per CDR3 protein. The table has fewer than 550,000 distinct CDR3 sequences, roughly a fifth seen once. The starting material was peripheral blood mononuclear cells (PBMCs), obtained when the disease was refractory, from a patient treated with antithyroid drugs. The receptors shown here come from a female donor with Graves disease. Both conserved end residues are part of each CDR3. Each record gives: J gene, clone size, V gene, D gene, CDR3 protein, CDR3 DNA. D genes are given only for firm matches. Clone sizes are given selectively: once, few, many, or a class where the clone is expanded.

j_call: TRBJ1-1; clone_size: few; v_call: TRBV7-9; d_call: -; cdr3_aa: CASSEGSETEAFF; cdr3_nt: TGTGCCAGCAGCGAAGGGTCCGAGACTGAAGCTTTCTTT
j_call: TRBJ2-7; clone_size: many; v_call: TRBV2; d_call: TRBD2; cdr3_aa: CASSEASGSYEQYF; cdr3_nt: TGTGCCAGCAGTGAGGCTAGCGGGTCCTACGAGCAGTACTTC
j_call: TRBJ2-5; clone_size: once; v_call: TRBV6-9; d_call: -; cdr3_aa: CASSYVARGTQYF; cdr3_nt: TGTGCCAGCAGTTACGTCGCCAGGGGGACCCAGTACTTC
j_call: TRBJ2-7; clone_size: -; v_call: TRBV15; d_call: TRBD1; cdr3_aa: CATSKDRGPYEQYF; cdr3_nt: TGTGCCACCAGCAAGGACAGGGGTCCCTACGAGCAGTACTTC
j_call: TRBJ2-3; clone_size: few; v_call: TRBV28; d_call: -; cdr3_aa: CASSLRGRTGETQYF; cdr3_nt: TGTGCCAGCAGTTTGCGGGGCAGGACAGGAGAAACGCAGTATTTT
j_call: TRBJ1-6; clone_size: -; v_call: TRBV7-3; d_call: -; cdr3_aa: CASSRDGLSPLHF; cdr3_nt: TGTGCCAGTTCCCGGGACGGACTATCACCCCTCCACTTT
j_call: TRBJ1-4; clone_size: few; v_call: TRBV7-9; d_call: TRBD1; cdr3_aa: CASSLVEGQLNERLFF; cdr3_nt: TGTGCCAGCAGCTTGGTGGAGGGACAGCTTAATGAAAGACTGTTTTTT
j_call: TRBJ2-7; clone_size: -; v_call: TRBV9; d_call: -; cdr3_aa: CASSEGDGYEQYF; cdr3_nt: TGTGCCAGCAGCGAGGGGGACGGCTACGAGCAGTACTTC
j_call: TRBJ1-5; clone_size: many; v_call: TRBV12-3/TRBV12-4; d_call: TRBD1; cdr3_aa: CASSPARQGGNQPQHF; cdr3_nt: TGTGCCAGCAGTCCGGCTCGACAGGGGGGCAATCAGCCCCAGCATTTT
j_call: TRBJ1-2; clone_size: many; v_call: TRBV29-1; d_call: -; cdr3_aa: CSDTQDSTLRGYTF; cdr3_nt: TGCAGCGACACTCAGGACAGCACTCTGAGGGGCTACACCTTC
j_call: TRBJ2-7; clone_size: few; v_call: TRBV19; d_call: -; cdr3_aa: CASSMVADSYEQYF; cdr3_nt: TGTGCCAGTAGTATGGTAGCGGACTCCTACGAGCAGTACTTC
j_call: TRBJ1-1; clone_size: few; v_call: TRBV7-2; d_call: TRBD1; cdr3_aa: CASSIRQGTNTEAFF; cdr3_nt: TGTGCCAGCAGCATTCGACAGGGGACGAACACTGAAGCTTTCTTT
j_call: TRBJ2-7; clone_size: many; v_call: TRBV28; d_call: TRBD1; cdr3_aa: CASSFSPGGPSSYEQYF; cdr3_nt: TGTGCCAGCAGTTTCTCTCCAGGGGGCCCCAGCTCCTACGAGCAGTACTTC
j_call: TRBJ1-5; clone_size: many; v_call: TRBV12-3/TRBV12-4; d_call: -; cdr3_aa: CASSPGPGGNQPQHF; cdr3_nt: TGTGCCAGCAGTCCGGGCCCTGGGGGGAATCAGCCCCAGCATTTT
j_call: TRBJ2-7; clone_size: many; v_call: TRBV6-9; d_call: TRBD2; cdr3_aa: CASSWGSGSYEQYF; cdr3_nt: TGTGCCAGCAGTTGGGGTAGCGGGAGCTACGAGCAGTACTTC
j_call: TRBJ1-4; clone_size: -; v_call: TRBV6-1; d_call: -; cdr3_aa: CASSERIGEGDEKLFF; cdr3_nt: TGTGCCAGCAGTGAAAGAATTGGGGAGGGCGATGAAAAACTGTTTTTT
j_call: TRBJ2-7; clone_size: few; v_call: TRBV20-1; d_call: TRBD1; cdr3_aa: CSAITGTGLYEQYF; cdr3_nt: TGCAGTGCGATAACCGGGACAGGGCTCTACGAGCAGTACTTC
j_call: TRBJ2-7; clone_size: many; v_call: TRBV20-1; d_call: TRBD2; cdr3_aa: CSAWTSGTPSYEQYF; cdr3_nt: TGCAGTGCTTGGACTAGCGGAACCCCTAGTTACGAGCAGTACTTC